This T cell receptor (beta chain) was captured in a study of vaccination and CD4 T cells after COVID-19 (dated by TCRdb to between 2021 and 2022). About the investigation overall: Every convalescent patient had a positive nasal swab PCR test for SARS-CoV-2, with mild disease in roughly 10 patients and severe disease in one. Six males and four females were included in the convalescent cohort, with two Hispanic individuals, seven Caucasians, two Asians and one multiracial person represented. Participants received two doses of either the Pfizer-BioNTech BNT162b2 vaccine (n=8) or the Moderna mRNA-1273 vaccine (n=2). Post-COVID blood samples from convalescent patients were collected a median of roughly 100 days after diagnosis, with a range of roughly 35 to 170 days. Post-vaccine blood samples were taken a median of approximately 70 days after the second vaccine dose, with a range of roughly 14 to 241 days. Culture stimuli were overlapping spike peptide pools from SARS-CoV-2 and from the common cold coronaviruses HCoV-NL63, HCoV-OC43 and HCoV-229E. In control cultures, a CEFX viral epitope pool was used as positive control, an HIV-1 Nef peptide pool was used as negative control, or no peptide was added. The spike-specific CD4+ TCR repertoire was compared before and after mRNA vaccination in approximately ten COVID-19 convalescent patients and a few infection-naive healthy vaccine recipients. The investigation overall reported the following: Among the post-vaccine SARS-CoV-2-reactive clones in convalescent patients, a median approximately 90% showed up only after vaccination, which suggests vaccine-specific priming. Of the vaccine-specific clones found in convalescent patients, nearly all (304 of 307) were mono-reactive for SARS-CoV-2 spike instead of being cross-reactive with common cold coronaviruses. Although the median number of SARS-CoV-2-reactive clonotypes went up from fewer than 25 after infection to approximately 40 after vaccination, the increase was not significant. Relatively few convalescent patients were included in the study, and early timepoints after natural infection were not analyzed.

To prepare the library, PCR was applied. DNA from cultured CD4+ T cells underwent TCR sequencing with the Oncomine TCR Beta short-read assay at the Johns Hopkins FTIC core. Genomic DNA was extracted from the cultured CD4+ T cells with the QIAamp micro DNA kit. Oncomine TCR Beta libraries from cultured CD4+ T cells were pooled with unique dual indexes and sequenced on an Illumina iSeq 100. Regarding the original processing steps: Non-productive sequences were filtered out, and CDR3s that did not start with C, did not end with F or W, or were shorter than 7 amino acids were discarded. Antigen-specific clonotypes were identified using the MANAFEST web application through comparison of peptide-stimulated wells with reference and other culture wells. For a clone to be called positive, the clone needed an FDR below 0.05, an odds ratio above 5, and a productive frequency above 0.1% in at least two of three replicate wells. A clonotype counted as cross-reactive if it showed significant expansion both in the SARS-CoV-2 spike wells and in at least one common cold coronavirus spike condition. CDR3 homology was assessed with Levenshtein distances (stringdist) and unrooted phylogenetic trees (ape) in R version 3.6.1. TCRdb trimmed the raw reads at Q25, called clones with MiXCR and kept productive beta chains. Identical CDR3 protein sequences are pooled into one entry, listed with their most common genes and DNA. The authors' filters were not applied to this entry. Recorded for this sample are 8,400 or so distinct CDR3 sequences; approximately 64% of them occurred a single time. The ten largest clonotypes hold 9.5% to 15% of the sample.

CDR1 and CDR2, looked up from the germline V gene, are LGHNA and YNFKEQ. The CDR3, from cysteine to phenylalanine, totals 14 residues. Only the CDR3 portion is preserved as DNA: 42 bases, with reading frame beginning at the first base. This clonotype was counted a single time. There is no known antigen for this receptor. The junction departs from germline at one end; a sequencing error may be responsible. The sample's treatment or condition, from its label and the paper: approximately 9-day PBMC culture with coronavirus spike peptide pools or control peptides (ViraFEST assay). The ViraFEST assay was used in the study, in which antigen-specific T cells were expanded with peptide pools and expanded clonotypes were subsequently identified by TCR sequencing. The convalescent patients' positive SARS-CoV-2 PCR tests fell between March and December 2020, which was before the Alpha, Beta and Delta variants emerged in the United States. PBMCs were cultured at 1.5 million to 2 million per well in IMDM supplemented with roughly 5% human AB serum and about 9.6 IU/ml IL-2, with about 10 ug/ml peptide pools added. On days 3 and 7, half of the culture medium was replaced with fresh IL-2-containing medium. After around 11 days of culture, CD4+ T cells were isolated by negative selection with the EasySep CD4+ T cell isolation kit. PBMCs were separated from whole blood using Ficoll-Paque Plus gradient centrifugation and then either used fresh or cryopreserved at -140C. Culture conditions were generally each tested in triplicate wells.

The specimen comprised cultured CD4+ T cells from blood, sampled after SARS-CoV-2 vaccination. The chain is encoded by TRBV4-2 joined to TRBJ1-1; 8 bases in between match TRBD1. The TCR was taken from a human donor with COVID-19. The CDR3 protein is CTSSRDRSNTEAFF. The nucleotide sequence reads TGTACCAGCAGCCGGGACAGGTCGAACACTGAAGCTTTCTTT.